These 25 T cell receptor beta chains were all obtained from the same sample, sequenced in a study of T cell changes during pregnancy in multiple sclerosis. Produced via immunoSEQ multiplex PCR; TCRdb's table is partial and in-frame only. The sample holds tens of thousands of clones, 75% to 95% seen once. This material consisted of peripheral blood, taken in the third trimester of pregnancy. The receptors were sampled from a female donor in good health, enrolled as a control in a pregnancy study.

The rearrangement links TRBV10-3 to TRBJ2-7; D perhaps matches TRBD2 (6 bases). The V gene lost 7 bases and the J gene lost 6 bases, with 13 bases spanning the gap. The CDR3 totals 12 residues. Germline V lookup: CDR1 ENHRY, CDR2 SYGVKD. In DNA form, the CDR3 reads TGTGCCATCAAAGCCTCGGGGGTCGAGCAGTACTTC. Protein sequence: CAIKASGVEQYF.

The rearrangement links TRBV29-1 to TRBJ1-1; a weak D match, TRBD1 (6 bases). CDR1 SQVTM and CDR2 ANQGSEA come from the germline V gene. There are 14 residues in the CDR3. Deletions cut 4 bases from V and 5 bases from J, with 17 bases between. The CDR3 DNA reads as TGCAGCGTTGCTCTCTCAGGGAGGGGGACTGAAGCTTTCTTT. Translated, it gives CSVALSGRGTEAFF.

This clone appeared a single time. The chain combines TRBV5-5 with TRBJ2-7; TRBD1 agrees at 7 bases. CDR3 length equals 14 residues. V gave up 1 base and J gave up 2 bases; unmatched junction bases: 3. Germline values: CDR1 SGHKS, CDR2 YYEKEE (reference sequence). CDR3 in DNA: TGTGCCAGCAGCTTGACAGGGGCAGCCTACGAGCAGTACTTC. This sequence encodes CASSLTGAAYEQYF.

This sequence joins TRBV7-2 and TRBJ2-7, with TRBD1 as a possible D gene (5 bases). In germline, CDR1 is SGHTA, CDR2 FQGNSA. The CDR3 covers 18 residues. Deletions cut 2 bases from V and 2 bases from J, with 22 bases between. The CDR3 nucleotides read TGTGCCAGCAGCTTATATCCCCAGGGTGTAGCACGGGCCTACGAGCAGTACTTC. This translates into CASSLYPQGVARAYEQYF.

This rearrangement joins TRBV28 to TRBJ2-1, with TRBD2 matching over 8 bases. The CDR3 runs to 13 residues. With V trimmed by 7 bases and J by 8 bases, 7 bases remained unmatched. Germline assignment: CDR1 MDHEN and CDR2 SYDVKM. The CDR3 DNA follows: TGTGCCAGCATCCCGGGGGGGGAGTATGAGCAGTTCTTC. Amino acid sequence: CASIPGGEYEQFF. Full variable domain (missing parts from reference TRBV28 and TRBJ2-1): DVKVTQSSRYLVKRTGEKVFLECVQDMDHENMFWYRQDPGLGLRLIYFSYDVKMKEKGDIPEGYSVSREKKERFSLILESASTNQTSMYLCASIPGGEYEQFFGPGTRLTVL.

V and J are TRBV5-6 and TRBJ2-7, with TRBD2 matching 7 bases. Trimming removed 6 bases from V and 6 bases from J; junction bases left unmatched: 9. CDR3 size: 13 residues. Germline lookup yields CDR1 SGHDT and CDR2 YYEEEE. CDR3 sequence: CASTLGAGLEQYF. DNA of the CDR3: TGTGCCAGCACCCTTGGAGCGGGGCTCGAGCAGTACTTC.

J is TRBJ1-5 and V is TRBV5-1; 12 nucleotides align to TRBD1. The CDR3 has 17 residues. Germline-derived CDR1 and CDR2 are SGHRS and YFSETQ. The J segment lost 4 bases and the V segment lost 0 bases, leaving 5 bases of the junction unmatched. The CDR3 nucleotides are TGCGCCAGCAGCTTGGCCGGGACAGGGGGCAAGAATCAGCCCCAGCATTTT. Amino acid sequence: CASSLAGTGGKNQPQHF.

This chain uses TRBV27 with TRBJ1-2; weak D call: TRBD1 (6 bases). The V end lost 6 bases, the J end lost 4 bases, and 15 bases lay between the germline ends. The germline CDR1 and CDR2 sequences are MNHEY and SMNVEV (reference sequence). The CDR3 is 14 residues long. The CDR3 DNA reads TGTGCCAGCAGCCGAACAGGGCTTGGCTATGGCTACACCTTC. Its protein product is CASSRTGLGYGYTF.

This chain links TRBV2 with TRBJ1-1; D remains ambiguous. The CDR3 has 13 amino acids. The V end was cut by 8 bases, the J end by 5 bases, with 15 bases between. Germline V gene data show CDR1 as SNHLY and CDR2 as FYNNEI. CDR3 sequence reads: CASLFERYTEAFF. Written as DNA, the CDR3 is TGTGCCAGCCTATTTGAGAGGTATACTGAAGCTTTCTTT. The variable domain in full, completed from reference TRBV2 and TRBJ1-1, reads EPEVTQTPSHQVTQMGQEVILRCVPISNHLYFYWYRQILGQKVEFLVSFYNNEISEKSEIFDDQFSVERPDGSNFTLKIRSTKLEDSAMYFCASLFERYTEAFFGQGTRLTVV.

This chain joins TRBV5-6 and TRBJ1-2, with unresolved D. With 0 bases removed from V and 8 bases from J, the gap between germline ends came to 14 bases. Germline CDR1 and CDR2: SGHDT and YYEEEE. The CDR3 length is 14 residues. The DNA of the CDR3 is TGTGCCAGCAGCTTGGGAGGGCCTCACGGCGGCTACACCTTC. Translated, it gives CASSLGGPHGGYTF.

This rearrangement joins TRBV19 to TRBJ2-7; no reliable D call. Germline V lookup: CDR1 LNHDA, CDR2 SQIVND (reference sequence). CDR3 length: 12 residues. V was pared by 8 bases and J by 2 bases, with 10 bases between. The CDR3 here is CASSPGTYEQYF. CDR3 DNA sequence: TGTGCCAGTTCCCCAGGAACCTACGAGCAGTACTTC.

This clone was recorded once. The DNA for the CDR3 is TGTGCCAGCAGCTTAGCAGGGGGTGGCGAGCAGTACTTC. Amino acids: CASSLAGGGEQYF. This chain joins TRBV11-2 and TRBJ2-7; 7 bases agree with TRBD1. This CDR3 contains 13 residues. Trimming took 1 base from V and 6 from J; bases not matched to a gene: 3. In germline, CDR1 is SGHAT, CDR2 FQNNGV.

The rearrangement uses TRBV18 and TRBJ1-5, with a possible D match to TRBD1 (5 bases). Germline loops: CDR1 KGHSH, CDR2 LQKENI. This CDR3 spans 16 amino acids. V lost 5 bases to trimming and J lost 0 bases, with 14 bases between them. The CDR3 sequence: CASSNQVRGSNQPQHF. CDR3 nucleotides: TGTGCCAGCTCAAACCAGGTTAGGGGTAGCAATCAGCCCCAGCATTTT.

CDR3 sequence (DNA): TGTGCCAGCAGCGGAAACAGGATCACTGAAGCTTTCTTT. Its translation is CASSGNRITEAFF. The chain combines TRBV9 with TRBJ1-1; maybe TRBD1 (5 bases). CDR3 size: 13 residues. Germline V gene lookup returns CDR1 SGDLS and CDR2 YYNGEE. Trimming took 3 bases from V and 4 from J, leaving 10 bases between them.

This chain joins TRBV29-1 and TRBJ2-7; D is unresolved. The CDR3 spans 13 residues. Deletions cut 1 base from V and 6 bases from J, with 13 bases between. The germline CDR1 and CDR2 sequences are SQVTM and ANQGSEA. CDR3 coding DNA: TGCAGCGTTGAAGTTAGCTCCCACGGCGAGCAGTACTTC. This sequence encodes CSVEVSSHGEQYF.

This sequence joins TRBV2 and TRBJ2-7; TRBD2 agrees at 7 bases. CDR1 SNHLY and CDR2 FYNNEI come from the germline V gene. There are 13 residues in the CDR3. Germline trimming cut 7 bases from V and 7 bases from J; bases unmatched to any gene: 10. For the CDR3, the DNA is TGTGCCAGCACGCCAAGCGGGGTTAGAGAGCAGTACTTC. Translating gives CASTPSGVREQYF.

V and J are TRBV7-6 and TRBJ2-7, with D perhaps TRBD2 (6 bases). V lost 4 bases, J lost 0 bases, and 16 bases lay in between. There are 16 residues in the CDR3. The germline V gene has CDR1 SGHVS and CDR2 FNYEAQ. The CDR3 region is CASSSKSGTGSYEQYF. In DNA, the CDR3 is TGTGCCAGCAGCTCTAAAAGTGGGACTGGCTCCTACGAGCAGTACTTC.

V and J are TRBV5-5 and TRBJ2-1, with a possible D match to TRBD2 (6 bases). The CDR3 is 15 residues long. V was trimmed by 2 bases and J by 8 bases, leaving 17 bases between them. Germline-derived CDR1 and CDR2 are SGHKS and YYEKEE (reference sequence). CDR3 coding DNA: TGTGCCAGCAGCTTCGGTTTCGGGAGAATTGATGAGCAGTTCTTC. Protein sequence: CASSFGFGRIDEQFF.

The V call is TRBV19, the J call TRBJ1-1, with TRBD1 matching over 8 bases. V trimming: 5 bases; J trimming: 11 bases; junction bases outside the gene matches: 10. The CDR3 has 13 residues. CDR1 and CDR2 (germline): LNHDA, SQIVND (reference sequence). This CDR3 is CASSFGQGFGAFF. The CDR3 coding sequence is TGTGCCAGTAGTTTCGGACAGGGTTTTGGTGCTTTCTTT.

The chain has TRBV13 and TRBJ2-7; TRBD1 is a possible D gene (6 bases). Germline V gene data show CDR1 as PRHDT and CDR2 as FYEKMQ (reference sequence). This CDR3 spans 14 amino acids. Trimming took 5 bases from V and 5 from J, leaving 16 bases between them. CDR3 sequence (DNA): TGTGCCAGCAGCCCGTTAGCAGGGGCGAACGAGCAGTACTTC. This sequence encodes CASSPLAGANEQYF.

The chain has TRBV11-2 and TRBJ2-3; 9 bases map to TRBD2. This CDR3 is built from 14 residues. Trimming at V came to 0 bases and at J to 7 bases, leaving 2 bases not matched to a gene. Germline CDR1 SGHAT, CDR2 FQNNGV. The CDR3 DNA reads TGTGCCAGCAGCTTAGAGCGGGGGGGGTATACGCAGTATTTT. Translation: CASSLERGGYTQYF.

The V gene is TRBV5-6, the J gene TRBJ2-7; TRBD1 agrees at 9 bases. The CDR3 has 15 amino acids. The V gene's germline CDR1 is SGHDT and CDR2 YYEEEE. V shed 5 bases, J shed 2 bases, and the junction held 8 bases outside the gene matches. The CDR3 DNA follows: TGTGCCAGCAGGCCGGGACAGGGACCGACCTACGAGCAGTACTTC. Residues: CASRPGQGPTYEQYF.

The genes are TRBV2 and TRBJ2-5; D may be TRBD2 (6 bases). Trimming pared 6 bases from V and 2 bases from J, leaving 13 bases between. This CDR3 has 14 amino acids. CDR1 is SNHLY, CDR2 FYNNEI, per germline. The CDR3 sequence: CASSTGSQQETQYF. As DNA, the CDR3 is TGTGCCAGCAGCACCGGGAGCCAGCAAGAGACCCAGTACTTC.

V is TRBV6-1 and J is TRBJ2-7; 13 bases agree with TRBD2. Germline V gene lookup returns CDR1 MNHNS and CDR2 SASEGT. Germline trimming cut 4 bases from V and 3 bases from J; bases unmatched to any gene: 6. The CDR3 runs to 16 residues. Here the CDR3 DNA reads TGTGCCAGCAGTGCCCGCCGGACTAGCGGGAGCTACGAGCAGTACTTC. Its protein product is CASSARRTSGSYEQYF.

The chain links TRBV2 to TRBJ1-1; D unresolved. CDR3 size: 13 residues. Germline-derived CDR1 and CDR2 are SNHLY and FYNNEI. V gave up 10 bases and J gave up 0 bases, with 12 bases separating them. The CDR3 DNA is TGTGCCACGAAGATAGCAGTGAACACTGAAGCTTTCTTT. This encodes CATKIAVNTEAFF.